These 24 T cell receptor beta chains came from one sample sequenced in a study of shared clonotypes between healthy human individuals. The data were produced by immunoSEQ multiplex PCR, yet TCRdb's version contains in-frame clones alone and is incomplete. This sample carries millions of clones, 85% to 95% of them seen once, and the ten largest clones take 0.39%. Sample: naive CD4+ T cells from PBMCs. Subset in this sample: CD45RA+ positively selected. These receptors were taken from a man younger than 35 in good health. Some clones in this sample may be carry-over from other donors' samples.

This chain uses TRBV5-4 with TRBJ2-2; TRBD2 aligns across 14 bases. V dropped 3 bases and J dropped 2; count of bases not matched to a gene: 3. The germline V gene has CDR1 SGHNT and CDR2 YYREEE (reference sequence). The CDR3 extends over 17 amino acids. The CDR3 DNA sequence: TGTGCCAGCAGCTCAGGACTAGCGGGAGGTAACACCGGGGAGCTGTTTTTT. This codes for CASSSGLAGGNTGELFF.

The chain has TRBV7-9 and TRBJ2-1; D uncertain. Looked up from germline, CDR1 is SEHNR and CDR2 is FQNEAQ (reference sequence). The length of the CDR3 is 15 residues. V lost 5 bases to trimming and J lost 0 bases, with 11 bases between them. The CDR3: CASSPGFDSYNEQFF. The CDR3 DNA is TGTGCCAGCAGCCCAGGCTTCGACTCCTACAATGAGCAGTTCTTC.

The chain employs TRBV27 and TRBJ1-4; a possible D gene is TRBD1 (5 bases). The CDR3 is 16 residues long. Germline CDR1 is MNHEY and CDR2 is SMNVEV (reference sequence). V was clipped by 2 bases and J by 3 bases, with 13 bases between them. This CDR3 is CASSLIGRGANEKLFF. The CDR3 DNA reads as TGTGCCAGCAGTTTAATTGGTCGGGGGGCTAATGAAAAACTGTTTTTT.

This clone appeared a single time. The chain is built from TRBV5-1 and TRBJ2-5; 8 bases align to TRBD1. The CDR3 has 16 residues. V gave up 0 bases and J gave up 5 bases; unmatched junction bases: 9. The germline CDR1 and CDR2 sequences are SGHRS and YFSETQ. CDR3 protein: CASSLVGRGHGETQYF. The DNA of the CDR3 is TGCGCCAGCAGCTTGGTCGGCAGGGGGCACGGTGAGACCCAGTACTTC.

The CDR3 coding sequence is TGTGCCAGCATCCCTCGGACGGAGACCCAGTACTTC. Its translation: CASIPRTETQYF. The chain carries TRBV21-1 and TRBJ2-5. TRBV21-1 is a pseudogene locus. This CDR3 is built from 12 residues.

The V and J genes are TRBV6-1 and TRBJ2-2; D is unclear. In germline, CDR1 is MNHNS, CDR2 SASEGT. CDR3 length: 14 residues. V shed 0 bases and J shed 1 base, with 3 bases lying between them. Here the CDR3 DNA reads TGTGCCAGCAGTGAAGCCAGGAACACCGGGGAGCTGTTTTTT. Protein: CASSEARNTGELFF.

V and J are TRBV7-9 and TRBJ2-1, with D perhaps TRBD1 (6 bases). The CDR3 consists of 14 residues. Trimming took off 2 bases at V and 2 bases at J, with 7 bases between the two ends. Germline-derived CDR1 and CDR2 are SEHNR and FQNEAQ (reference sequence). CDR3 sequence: CASSLPGAYNEQFF. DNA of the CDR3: TGTGCCAGCAGCTTACCAGGGGCCTACAATGAGCAGTTCTTC. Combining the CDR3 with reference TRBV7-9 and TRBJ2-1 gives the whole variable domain DTGVSQNPRHKITKRGQNVTFRCDPISEHNRLYWYRQTLGQGPEFLTYFQNEAQLEKSRLLSDRFSAERPKGSFSTLEIQRTEQGDSAMYLCASSLPGAYNEQFFGPGTRLTVL.

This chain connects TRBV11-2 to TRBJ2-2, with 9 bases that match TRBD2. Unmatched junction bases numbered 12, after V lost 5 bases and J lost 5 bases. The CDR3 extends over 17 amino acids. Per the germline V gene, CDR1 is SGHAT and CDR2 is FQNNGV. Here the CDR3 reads CASSITGTSRKTGELFF. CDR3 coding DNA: TGTGCCAGCAGCATAACCGGGACTAGCAGAAAAACCGGGGAGCTGTTTTTT.

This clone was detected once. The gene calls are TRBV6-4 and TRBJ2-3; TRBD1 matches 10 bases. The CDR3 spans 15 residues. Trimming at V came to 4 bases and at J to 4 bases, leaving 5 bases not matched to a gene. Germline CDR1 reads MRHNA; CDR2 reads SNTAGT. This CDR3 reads CASSVGGQGSDTQYF. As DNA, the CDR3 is TGTGCCAGCAGTGTGGGGGGACAGGGGTCAGATACGCAGTATTTT.

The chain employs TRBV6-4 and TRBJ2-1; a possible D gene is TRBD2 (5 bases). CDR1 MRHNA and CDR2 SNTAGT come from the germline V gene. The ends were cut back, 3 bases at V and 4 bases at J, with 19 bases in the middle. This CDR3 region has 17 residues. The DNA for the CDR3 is TGTGCCAGCAGTGATGGGGTTGGGAGCCCAAAGTACAATGAGCAGTTCTTC. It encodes CASSDGVGSPKYNEQFF.

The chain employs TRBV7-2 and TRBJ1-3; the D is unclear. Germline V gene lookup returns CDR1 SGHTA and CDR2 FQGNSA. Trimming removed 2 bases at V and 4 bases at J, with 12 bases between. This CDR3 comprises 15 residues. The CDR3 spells CASSLLGQQGNTIYF. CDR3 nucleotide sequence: TGTGCCAGCAGCTTACTCGGGCAACAGGGAAACACCATATATTTT.

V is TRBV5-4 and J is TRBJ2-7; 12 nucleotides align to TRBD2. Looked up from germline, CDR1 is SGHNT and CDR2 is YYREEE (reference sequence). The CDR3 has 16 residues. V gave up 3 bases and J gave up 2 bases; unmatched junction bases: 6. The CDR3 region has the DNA TGTGCCAGCAGCTCGGGACTAGCGGGCCCCCCCTACGAGCAGTACTTC. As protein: CASSSGLAGPPYEQYF.

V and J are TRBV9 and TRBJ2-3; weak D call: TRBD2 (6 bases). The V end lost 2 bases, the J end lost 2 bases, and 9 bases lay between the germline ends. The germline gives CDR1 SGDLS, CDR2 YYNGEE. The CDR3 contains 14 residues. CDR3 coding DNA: TGTGCCAGCAGCGTCCGGGAGAACACAGATACGCAGTATTTT. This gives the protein CASSVRENTDTQYF.

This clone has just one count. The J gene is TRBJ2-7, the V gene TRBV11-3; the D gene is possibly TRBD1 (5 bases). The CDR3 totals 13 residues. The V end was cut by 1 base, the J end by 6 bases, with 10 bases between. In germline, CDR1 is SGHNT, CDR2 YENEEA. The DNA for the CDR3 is TGTGCCAGCAGCTTAGTAGGTCAGGGCGAGCAGTACTTC. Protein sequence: CASSLVGQGEQYF.

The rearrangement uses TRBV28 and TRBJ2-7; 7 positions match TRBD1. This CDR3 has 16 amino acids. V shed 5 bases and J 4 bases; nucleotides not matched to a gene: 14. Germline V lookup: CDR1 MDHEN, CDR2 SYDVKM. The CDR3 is CASSPLGTAHGYEQYF. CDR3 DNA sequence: TGTGCCAGCAGTCCCCTCGGGACAGCTCATGGGTACGAGCAGTACTTC.

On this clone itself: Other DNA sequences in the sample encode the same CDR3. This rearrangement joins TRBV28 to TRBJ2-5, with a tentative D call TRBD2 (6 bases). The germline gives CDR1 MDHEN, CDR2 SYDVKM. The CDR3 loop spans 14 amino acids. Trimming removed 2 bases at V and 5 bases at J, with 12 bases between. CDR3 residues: CASSLGGSRETQYF. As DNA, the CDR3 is TGTGCCAGCAGTTTAGGGGGGAGCCGGGAGACCCAGTACTTC.

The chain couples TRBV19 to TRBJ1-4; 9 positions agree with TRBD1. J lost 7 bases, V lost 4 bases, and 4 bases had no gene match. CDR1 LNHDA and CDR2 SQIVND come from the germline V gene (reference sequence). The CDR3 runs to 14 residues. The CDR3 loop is CASSKMTGGEKLFF. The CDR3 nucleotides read TGTGCCAGTAGTAAGATGACAGGGGGTGAAAAACTGTTTTTT.

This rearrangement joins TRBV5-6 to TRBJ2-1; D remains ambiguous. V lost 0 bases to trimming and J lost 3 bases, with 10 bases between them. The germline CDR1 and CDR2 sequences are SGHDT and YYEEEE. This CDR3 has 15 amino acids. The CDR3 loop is CASSLELRIYNEQFF. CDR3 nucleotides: TGTGCCAGCAGCTTGGAGCTGCGGATCTACAATGAGCAGTTCTTC.

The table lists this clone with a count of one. The CDR3 DNA reads TGTGCCAGCAGGGGCCGATTAGTGGGGACCCAGTACTTC. Amino acids: CASRGRLVGTQYF. The genes are TRBV2 and TRBJ2-5, with unresolved D. Trimming took 6 bases from V and 7 from J, leaving 15 bases between them. The CDR3 length is 13 residues. In germline, CDR1 is SNHLY, CDR2 FYNNEI.

CDR3 protein: CASGSWGATGELFF. DNA for the CDR3: TGTGCCAGCGGGTCGTGGGGAGCGACCGGGGAGCTGTTTTTT. The gene calls are TRBV28 and TRBJ2-2; TRBD2 is a possible D gene (5 bases). This CDR3 is built from 14 residues. Germline CDR1 and CDR2: MDHEN and SYDVKM. V was clipped by 8 bases and J by 5 bases, with 15 bases between them.

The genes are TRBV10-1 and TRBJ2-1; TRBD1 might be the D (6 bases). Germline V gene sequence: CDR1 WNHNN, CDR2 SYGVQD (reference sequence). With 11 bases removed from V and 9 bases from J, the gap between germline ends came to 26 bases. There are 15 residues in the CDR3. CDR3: CAPHQTGTTDCEQFF. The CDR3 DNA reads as TGCGCCCCTCACCAGACCGGGACAACGGATTGTGAGCAGTTCTTC.

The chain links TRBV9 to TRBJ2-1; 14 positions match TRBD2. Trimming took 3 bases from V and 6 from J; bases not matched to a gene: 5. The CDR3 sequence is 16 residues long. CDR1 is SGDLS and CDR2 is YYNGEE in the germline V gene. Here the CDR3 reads CASSAGLAGGFNEQFF. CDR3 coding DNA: TGTGCCAGCAGCGCCGGACTAGCGGGAGGTTTCAATGAGCAGTTCTTC.

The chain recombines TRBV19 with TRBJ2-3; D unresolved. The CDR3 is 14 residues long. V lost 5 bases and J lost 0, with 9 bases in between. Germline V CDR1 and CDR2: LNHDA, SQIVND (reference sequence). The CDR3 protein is CASSLQTSTDTQYF. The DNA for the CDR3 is TGTGCCAGTAGTTTGCAGACTAGCACAGATACGCAGTATTTT.

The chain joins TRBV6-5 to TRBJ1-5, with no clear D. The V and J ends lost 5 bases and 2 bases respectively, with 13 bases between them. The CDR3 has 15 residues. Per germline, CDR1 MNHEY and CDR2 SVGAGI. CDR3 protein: CASSPGPRGNQPQHF. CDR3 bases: TGTGCCAGCAGTCCAGGACCCCGAGGCAATCAGCCCCAGCATTTT.